This entry is about one TCR beta chain. This clonotype turned up a few times. Its target antigen remains unknown. Qualities for individual bases were not recorded, and no much larger clone is one base off. Including cysteine and valine, the CDR3 has 14 amino acids. The entry retains the CDR3 DNA only, 42 bases that are in frame from base 1. CDR1 and CDR2, looked up from the germline V gene (reference sequence), are MNHEY and SMNVEV. Trimming at the junction amounts to 2 bases on V and 2 bases on J, and the germline ends lie 10 bases apart. These data belong to a study of CD8 T cells in ankylosing spondylitis (dated 2017 in TCRdb). With regard to the full study: T cell receptor beta repertoires were profiled in healthy donors and ankylosing spondylitis patients so that disease-linked TCR variants could be found. In total, the full study cohort was made up of nearly 110 healthy donors and roughly 27 ankylosing spondylitis patients. Peripheral blood was sampled, and synovial fluid was also collected from ankylosing spondylitis patients.

Sequencer: Illumina HiSeq 2500. TCR beta libraries were prepared by quantitative 5'-RACE with molecular barcodes. In the paper's pipeline: To identify disease-linked TCR variants, a new computational method was used, one built on a probabilistic model of VDJ rearrangement. The public reads were run again by TCRdb, first through fastp at Q25 and then through MiXCR, and only productive beta chains were kept. A single entry per CDR3 protein holds the most common genes and DNA from its merged rows. The V and J calls were not made by the authors but by TCRdb's processing. In all, the sample holds about 540,000 distinct CDR3 sequences, and about an eighth of those were seen once. In total, the top ten clones hold nearly 7% of the sample. What the study reported, not specific to this receptor: Some motif variants were previously reported in synovial fluid and blood of reactive arthritis patients, suggesting common disease-initiation mechanisms. The disease-linked clones were reported to be significantly enriched in matched synovial fluid samples from ankylosing spondylitis patients. In peripheral blood, the disease-linked clones were found at relatively low frequencies and had a CD8+ phenotype. A TCR beta motif of several highly homologous amino acid variants appeared characteristic of blood from ankylosing spondylitis patients.

This TCR came from a male donor with ankylosing spondylitis. The chain was built from TRBV27 and TRBJ2-7; the D region possibly corresponds to TRBD1 (5 bases align). Sequencing was performed on blood, either unsorted or a sorted T cell fraction (not recorded which). The CDR3 region has the sequence CASSLEDKPYEQYV. The DNA reads TGTGCCAGCAGTTTAGAGGACAAACCCTACGAGCAGTACGTC.